This TCR beta chain comes out of a study of T cell changes during pregnancy in multiple sclerosis. The CDR3 totals 15 residues. The V end was cut by 4 bases, the J end by 3 bases, with 12 bases between. Germline values: CDR1 MNHNY, CDR2 SVGAGI (reference sequence). The assay was immunoSEQ multiplex PCR, and TCRdb's table has in-frame clones only and misses some. The data contain tens of thousands of clones, 85% to 95% of them seen just once; the ten biggest clones take up approximately 1.9%. The chain recombines TRBV6-6 with TRBJ1-4; D remains unclear. Sequencing used peripheral blood, obtained after pregnancy. The origin of this receptor is a female donor with multiple sclerosis, enrolled in a pregnancy study. The CDR3 loop reads CASSFGGAPNEKLFF. In DNA, the CDR3 is TGTGCCAGCAGTTTTGGAGGTGCCCCTAATGAAAAACTGTTTTTT.